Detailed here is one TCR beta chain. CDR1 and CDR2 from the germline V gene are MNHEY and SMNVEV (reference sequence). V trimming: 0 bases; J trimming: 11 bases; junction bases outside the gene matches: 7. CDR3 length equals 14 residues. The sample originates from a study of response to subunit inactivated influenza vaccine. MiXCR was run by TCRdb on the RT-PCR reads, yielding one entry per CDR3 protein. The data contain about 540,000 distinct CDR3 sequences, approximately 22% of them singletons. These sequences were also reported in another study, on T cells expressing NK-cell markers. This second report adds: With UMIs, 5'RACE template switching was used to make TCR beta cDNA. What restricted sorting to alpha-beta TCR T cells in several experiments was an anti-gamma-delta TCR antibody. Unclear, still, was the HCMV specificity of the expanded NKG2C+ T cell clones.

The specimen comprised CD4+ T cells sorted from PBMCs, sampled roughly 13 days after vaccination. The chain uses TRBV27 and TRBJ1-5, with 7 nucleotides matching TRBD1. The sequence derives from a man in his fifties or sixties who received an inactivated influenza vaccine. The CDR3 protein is CASSLSGQRTAQHF. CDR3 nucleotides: TGTGCCAGCAGTTTATCGGGACAGAGAACAGCCCAGCATTTT.